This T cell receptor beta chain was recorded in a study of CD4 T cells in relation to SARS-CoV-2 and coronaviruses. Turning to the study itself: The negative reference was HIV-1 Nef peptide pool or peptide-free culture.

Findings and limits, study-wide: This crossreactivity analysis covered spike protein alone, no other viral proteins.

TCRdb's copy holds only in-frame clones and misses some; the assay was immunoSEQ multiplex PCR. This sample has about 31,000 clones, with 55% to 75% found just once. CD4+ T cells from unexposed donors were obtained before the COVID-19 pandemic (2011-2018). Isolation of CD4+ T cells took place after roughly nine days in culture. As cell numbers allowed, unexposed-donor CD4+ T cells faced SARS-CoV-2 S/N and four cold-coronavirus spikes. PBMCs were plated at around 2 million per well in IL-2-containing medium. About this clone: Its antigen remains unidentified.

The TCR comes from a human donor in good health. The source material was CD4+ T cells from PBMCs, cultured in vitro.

CDR3 in DNA: TGTGCCAGTAGACTAGCGGGCCACTACGAGCAGTACTTC. Translating gives CASRLAGHYEQYF. The chain uses TRBV19 and TRBJ2-7; 9 positions match TRBD2. Per the germline V gene, CDR1 is LNHDA and CDR2 is SQIVND (reference sequence). V was pared by 6 bases and J by 3 bases, with 3 bases of the junction left unmatched. The CDR3 has 13 amino acids.